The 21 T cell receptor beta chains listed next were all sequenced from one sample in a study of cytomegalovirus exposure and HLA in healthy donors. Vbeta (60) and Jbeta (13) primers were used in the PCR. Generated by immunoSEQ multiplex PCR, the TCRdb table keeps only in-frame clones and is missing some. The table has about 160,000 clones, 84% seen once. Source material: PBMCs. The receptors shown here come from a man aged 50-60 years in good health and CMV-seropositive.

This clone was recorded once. The CDR3, as DNA: TGTGCCAGCAGCAACAGGGGGAACTATGGCTACACCTTC. This translates into CASSNRGNYGYTF. The genes are TRBV6-6 and TRBJ1-2, with 8 positions matching TRBD1. V lost 6 bases to trimming and J lost 2 bases; unmatched junction nucleotides: 2. This CDR3 has 13 amino acids. From germline, CDR1 is MNHNY and CDR2 SVGAGI (reference sequence).

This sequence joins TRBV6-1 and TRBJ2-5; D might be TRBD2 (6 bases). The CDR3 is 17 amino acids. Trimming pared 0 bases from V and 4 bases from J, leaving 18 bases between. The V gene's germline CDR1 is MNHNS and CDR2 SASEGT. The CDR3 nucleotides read TGTGCCAGCAGTGAAGCGCTGCCCGGGAGAGGAGGAGAGACCCAGTACTTC. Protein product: CASSEALPGRGGETQYF.

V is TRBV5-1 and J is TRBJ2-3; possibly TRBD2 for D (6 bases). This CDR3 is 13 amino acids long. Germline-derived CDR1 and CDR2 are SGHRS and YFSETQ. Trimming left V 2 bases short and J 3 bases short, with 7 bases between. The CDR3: CASSFSGTDTQYF. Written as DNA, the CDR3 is TGCGCCAGCAGCTTCAGCGGGACAGATACGCAGTATTTT. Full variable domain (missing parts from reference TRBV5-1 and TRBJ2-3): KAGVTQTPRYLIKTRGQQVTLSCSPISGHRSVSWYQQTPGQGLQFLFEYFSETQRNKGNFPGRFSGRQFSNSRSEMNVSTLELGDSALYLCASSFSGTDTQYFGPGTRLTVL.

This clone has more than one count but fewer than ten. As DNA, the CDR3 is TGTGCCAGCAGTGACCCCGGACAGGGCCATGGCTACACCTTC. Its translation: CASSDPGQGHGYTF. V usage is TRBV25-1 and J usage is TRBJ1-2, with 8 bases identical to TRBD1. This CDR3 spans 14 amino acids. V lost 3 bases, J lost 6 bases, and 6 bases stayed unmatched. The germline CDR1 and CDR2 sequences are MGHDK and SYGVNS.

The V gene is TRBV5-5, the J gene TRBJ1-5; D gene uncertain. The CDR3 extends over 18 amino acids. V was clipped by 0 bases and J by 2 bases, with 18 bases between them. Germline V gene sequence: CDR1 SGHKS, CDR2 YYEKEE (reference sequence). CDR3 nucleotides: TGTGCCAGCAGCTTGGCCGCTATGCGGGGAAGGGGCAATCAGCCCCAGCATTTT. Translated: CASSLAAMRGRGNQPQHF.

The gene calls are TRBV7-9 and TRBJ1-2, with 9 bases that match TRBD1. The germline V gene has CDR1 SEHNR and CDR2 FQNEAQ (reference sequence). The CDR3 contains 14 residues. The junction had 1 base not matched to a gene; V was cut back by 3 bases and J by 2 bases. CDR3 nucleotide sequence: TGTGCCAGCAGCTTCGGACAGGGGAACTATGGCTACACCTTC. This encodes CASSFGQGNYGYTF. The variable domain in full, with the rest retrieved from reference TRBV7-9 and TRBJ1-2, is DTGVSQNPRHKITKRGQNVTFRCDPISEHNRLYWYRQTLGQGPEFLTYFQNEAQLEKSRLLSDRFSAERPKGSFSTLEIQRTEQGDSAMYLCASSFGQGNYGYTFGSGTRLTVV.

CDR3 protein: CASSASGRAGETQYF. DNA of the CDR3: TGCGCCAGCAGCGCGAGCGGGAGGGCCGGAGAGACCCAGTACTTC. The V gene is TRBV5-1, the J gene TRBJ2-5; the match to TRBD2 covers 10 bases. Per germline, CDR1 SGHRS and CDR2 YFSETQ. The CDR3 has 15 residues. V gave up 4 bases and J gave up 4 bases; unmatched junction bases: 7. Looking up the rest from reference TRBV5-1 and TRBJ2-5 gives the full variable domain: KAGVTQTPRYLIKTRGQQVTLSCSPISGHRSVSWYQQTPGQGLQFLFEYFSETQRNKGNFPGRFSGRQFSNSRSEMNVSTLELGDSALYLCASSASGRAGETQYFGPGTRLLVL.

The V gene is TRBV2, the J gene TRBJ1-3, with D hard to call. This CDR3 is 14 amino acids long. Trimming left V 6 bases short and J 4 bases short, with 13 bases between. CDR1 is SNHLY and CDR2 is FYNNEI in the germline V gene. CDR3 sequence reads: CASRERGSGNTIYF. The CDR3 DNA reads TGTGCCAGCAGGGAAAGAGGGTCGGGAAACACCATATATTTT. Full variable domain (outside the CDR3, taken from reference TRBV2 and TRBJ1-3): EPEVTQTPSHQVTQMGQEVILRCVPISNHLYFYWYRQILGQKVEFLVSFYNNEISEKSEIFDDQFSVERPDGSNFTLKIRSTKLEDSAMYFCASRERGSGNTIYFGEGSWLTVV.

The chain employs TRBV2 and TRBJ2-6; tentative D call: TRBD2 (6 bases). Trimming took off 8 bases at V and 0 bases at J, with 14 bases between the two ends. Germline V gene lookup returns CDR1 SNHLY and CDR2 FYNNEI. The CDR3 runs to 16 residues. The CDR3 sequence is CASRVEGSSGANVLTF. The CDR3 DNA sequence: TGTGCCAGCCGTGTGGAGGGGAGCTCTGGGGCCAACGTCCTGACTTTC.

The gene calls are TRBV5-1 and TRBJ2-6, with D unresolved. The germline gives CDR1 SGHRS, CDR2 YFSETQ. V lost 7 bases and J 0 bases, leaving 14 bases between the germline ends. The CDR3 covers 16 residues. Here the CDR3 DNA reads TGCGCCAGCGGATTAAACAGCCCCTCTGGGGCCAACGTCCTGACTTTC. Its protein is CASGLNSPSGANVLTF.

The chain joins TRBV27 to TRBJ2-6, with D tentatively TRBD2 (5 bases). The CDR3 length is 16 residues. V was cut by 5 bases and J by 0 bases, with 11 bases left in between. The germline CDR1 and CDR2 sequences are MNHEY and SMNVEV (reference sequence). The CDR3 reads CASSPRGLSGANVLTF. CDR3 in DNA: TGTGCCAGCAGTCCGAGAGGGCTCTCTGGGGCCAACGTCCTGACTTTC.

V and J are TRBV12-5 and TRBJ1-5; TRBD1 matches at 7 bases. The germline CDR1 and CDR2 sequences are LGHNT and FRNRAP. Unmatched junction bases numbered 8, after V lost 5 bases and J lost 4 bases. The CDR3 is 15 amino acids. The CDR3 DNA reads TGTGCTAGTGGTCTTTTAGGGGACAGAAATCAGCCCCAGCATTTT. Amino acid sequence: CASGLLGDRNQPQHF. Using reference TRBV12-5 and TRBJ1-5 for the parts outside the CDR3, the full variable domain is DARVTQTPRHKVTEMGQEVTMRCQPILGHNTVFWYRQTMMQGLELLAYFRNRAPLDDSGMPKDRFSAEMPDATLATLKIQPSEPRDSAVYFCASGLLGDRNQPQHFGDGTRLSIL.

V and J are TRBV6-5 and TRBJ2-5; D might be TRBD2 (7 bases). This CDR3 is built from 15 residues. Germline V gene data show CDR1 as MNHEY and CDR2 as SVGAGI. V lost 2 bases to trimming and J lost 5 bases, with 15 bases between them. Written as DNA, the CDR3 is TGTGCCAGCAGTTACGTTGGGGGGGCAGGCGAGACCCAGTACTTC. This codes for CASSYVGGAGETQYF.

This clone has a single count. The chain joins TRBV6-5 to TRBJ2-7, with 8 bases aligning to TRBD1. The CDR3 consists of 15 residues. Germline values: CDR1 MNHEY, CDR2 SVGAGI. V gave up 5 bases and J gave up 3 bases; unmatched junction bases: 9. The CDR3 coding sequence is TGTGCCAGCAGTAACCAGGGGGCAATAGTCTACGAGCAGTACTTC. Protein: CASSNQGAIVYEQYF.

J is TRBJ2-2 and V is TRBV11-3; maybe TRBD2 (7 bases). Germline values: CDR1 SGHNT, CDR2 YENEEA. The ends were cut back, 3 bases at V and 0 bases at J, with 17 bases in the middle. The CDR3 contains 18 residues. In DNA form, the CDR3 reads TGTGCCAGCAGCTTCCCGGGGGCTAGCGGAGCGAACACCGGGGAGCTGTTTTTT. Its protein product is CASSFPGASGANTGELFF. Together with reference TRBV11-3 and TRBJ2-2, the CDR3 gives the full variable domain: EAGVVQSPRYKIIEKKQPVAFWCNPISGHNTLYWYLQNLGQGPELLIRYENEEAVDDSQLPKDRFSAERLKGVDSTLKIQPAELGDSAVYLCASSFPGASGANTGELFFGEGSRLTVL.

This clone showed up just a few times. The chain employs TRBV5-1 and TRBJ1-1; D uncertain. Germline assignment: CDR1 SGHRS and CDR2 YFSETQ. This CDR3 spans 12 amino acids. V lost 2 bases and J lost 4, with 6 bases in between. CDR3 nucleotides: TGCGCCAGCAGCTTAGAGGGCACTGAAGCTTTCTTT. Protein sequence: CASSLEGTEAFF.

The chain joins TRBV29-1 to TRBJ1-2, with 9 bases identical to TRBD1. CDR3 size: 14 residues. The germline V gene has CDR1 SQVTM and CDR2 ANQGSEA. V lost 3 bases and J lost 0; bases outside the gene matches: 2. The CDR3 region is CSVDRTGANYGYTF. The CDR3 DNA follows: TGCAGCGTTGACCGGACAGGGGCTAACTATGGCTACACCTTC.

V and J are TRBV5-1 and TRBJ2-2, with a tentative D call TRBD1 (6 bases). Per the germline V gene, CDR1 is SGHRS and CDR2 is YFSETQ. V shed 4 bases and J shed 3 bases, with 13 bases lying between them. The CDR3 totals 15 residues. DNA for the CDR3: TGCGCCAGCAGCGAGTACAGGGCGGACACCGGGGAGCTGTTTTTT. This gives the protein CASSEYRADTGELFF.

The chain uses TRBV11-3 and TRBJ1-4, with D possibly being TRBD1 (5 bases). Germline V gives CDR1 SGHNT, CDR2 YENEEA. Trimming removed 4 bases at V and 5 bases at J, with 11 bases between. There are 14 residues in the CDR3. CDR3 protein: CASSWGGGNEKLFF. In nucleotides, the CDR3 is TGTGCCAGCAGCTGGGGCGGGGGGAATGAAAAACTGTTTTTT.

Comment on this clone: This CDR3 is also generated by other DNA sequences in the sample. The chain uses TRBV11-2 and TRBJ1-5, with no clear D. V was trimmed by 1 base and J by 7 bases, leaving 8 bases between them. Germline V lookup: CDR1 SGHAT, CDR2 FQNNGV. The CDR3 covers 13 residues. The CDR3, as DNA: TGTGCCAGCAGCTTAGGTCTGTCCCAGCCCCAGCATTTT. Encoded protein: CASSLGLSQPQHF.

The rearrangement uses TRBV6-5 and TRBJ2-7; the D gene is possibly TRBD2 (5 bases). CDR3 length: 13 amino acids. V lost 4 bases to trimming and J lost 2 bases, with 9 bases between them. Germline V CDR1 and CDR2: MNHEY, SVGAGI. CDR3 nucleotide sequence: TGTGCCAGCAGTTTCGGGGTAACCTACGAGCAGTACTTC. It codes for CASSFGVTYEQYF.